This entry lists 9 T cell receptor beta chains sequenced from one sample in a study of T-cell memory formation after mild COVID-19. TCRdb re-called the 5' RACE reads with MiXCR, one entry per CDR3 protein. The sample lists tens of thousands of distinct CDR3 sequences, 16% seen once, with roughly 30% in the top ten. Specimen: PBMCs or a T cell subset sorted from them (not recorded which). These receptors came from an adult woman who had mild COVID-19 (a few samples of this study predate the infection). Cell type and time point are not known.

This CDR3 is CATSAARRFSGLVKNIQYF. The CDR3 region has the DNA TGTGCCACCAGTGCCGCCAGGAGGTTTAGCGGGTTAGTCAAAAACATTCAGTACTTC. This sequence joins TRBV24-1 and TRBJ2-4, with 7 bases identical to TRBD2. The CDR3 consists of 19 residues. Trimming cost V 5 bases and J 3 bases; bases outside gene matches: 18. Germline V gene lookup returns CDR1 KGHDR and CDR2 SFDVKD.

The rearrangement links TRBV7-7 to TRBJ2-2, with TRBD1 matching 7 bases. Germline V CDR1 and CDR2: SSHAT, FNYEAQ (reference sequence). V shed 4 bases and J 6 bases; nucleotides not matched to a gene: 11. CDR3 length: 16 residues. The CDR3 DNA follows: TGTGCCAGCAGCTCATCTGACAGGGAGAGGGCCGGGGAGCTGTTTTTT. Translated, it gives CASSSSDRERAGELFF.

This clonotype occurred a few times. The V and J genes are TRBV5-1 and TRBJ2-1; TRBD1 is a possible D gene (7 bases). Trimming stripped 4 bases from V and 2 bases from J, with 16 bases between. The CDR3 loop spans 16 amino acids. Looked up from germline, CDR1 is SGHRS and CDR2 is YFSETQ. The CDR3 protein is CASSRLGGGAYNEQFF. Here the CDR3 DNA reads TGCGCCAGCAGCCGCCTAGGGGGCGGGGCCTACAATGAGCAGTTCTTC.

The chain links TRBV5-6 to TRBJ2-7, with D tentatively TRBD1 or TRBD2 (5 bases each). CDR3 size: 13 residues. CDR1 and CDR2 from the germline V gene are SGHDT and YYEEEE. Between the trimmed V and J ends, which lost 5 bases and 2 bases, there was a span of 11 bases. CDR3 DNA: TGTGCCAGCAGGTACGGGGCGGCCTACGAGCAGTACTTC. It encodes CASRYGAAYEQYF.

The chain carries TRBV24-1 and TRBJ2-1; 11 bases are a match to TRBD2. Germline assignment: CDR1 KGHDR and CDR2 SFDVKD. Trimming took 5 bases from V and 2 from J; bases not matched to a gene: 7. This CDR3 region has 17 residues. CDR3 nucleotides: TGTGCCACCAGTGCGGGGACTAGCGGAATTCCCTACAATGAGCAGTTCTTC. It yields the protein CATSAGTSGIPYNEQFF.

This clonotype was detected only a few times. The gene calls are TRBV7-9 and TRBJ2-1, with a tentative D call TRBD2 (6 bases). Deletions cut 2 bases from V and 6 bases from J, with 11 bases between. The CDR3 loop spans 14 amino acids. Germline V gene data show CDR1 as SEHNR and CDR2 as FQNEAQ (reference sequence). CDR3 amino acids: CASSLLLGLNEQFF. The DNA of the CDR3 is TGTGCCAGCAGCTTACTCCTGGGACTCAATGAGCAGTTCTTC. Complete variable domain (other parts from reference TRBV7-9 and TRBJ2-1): DTGVSQNPRHKITKRGQNVTFRCDPISEHNRLYWYRQTLGQGPEFLTYFQNEAQLEKSRLLSDRFSAERPKGSFSTLEIQRTEQGDSAMYLCASSLLLGLNEQFFGPGTRLTVL.

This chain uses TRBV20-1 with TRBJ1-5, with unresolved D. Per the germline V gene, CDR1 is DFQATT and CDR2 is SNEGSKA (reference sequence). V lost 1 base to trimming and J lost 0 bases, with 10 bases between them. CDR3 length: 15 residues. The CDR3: CSARVAGDSNQPQHF. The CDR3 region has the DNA TGCAGTGCTAGAGTTGCAGGAGATAGCAATCAGCCCCAGCATTTT.

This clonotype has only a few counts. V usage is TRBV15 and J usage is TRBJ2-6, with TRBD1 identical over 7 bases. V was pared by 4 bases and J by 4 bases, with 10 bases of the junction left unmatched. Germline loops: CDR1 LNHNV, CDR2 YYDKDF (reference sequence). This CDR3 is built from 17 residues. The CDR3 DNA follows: TGTGCCACCAGCACAGGGGACAGCCGATCGGGGGCCAACGTCCTGACTTTC. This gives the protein CATSTGDSRSGANVLTF.

CDR3 region: CASSYLPTRRDKNEKLFF. In nucleotides, the CDR3 is TGTGCCAGCAGTTACCTTCCTACCCGCCGGGACAAAAATGAAAAACTGTTTTTT. The V and J genes are TRBV6-5 and TRBJ1-4, with a possible D match to TRBD1 (6 bases). The CDR3 spans 18 residues. Germline V gene lookup returns CDR1 MNHEY and CDR2 SVGAGI. Trimming cost V 2 bases and J 5 bases, with 21 bases left between them.